This TCR beta chain was sequenced during a study of blood T cell repertoires in COVID-19. This CDR3 has 15 amino acids. Authors' methods: Amplification of reference gene primers was used by the study to estimate nucleated cell counts. Using immunoSEQ multiplex PCR, the repertoire was profiled, and TCRdb retains in-frame clones only, with some absent. Clone size and V and J calls were adopted from that table, with D and trimming inferred from the DNA. The sample contains fewer than 250,000 clones, roughly 80% of which appear only once. The sample comprised PBMCs or T cells enriched from blood (not recorded which). The V and J genes are TRBV21-1 and TRBJ1-2; the table assigns TRBD1, which was not confirmed against the DNA. TRBV21-1 is shown as a pseudogene. This sequence originates from a woman aged 40 to 49 who had been exposed to COVID-19. The chain's CDR3 is CASSIKYRGSDGYTF. CDR3 bases: TGTGCCAGCAGCATCAAGTACAGGGGCTCGGATGGCTACACCTTC.